This section outlines one TCR beta chain sequence together with its context. The data stem from a study of control samples from healthy donors and cancer patients. Assay used: immunoSEQ multiplex PCR; TCRdb lists only in-frame clones, some missing. The sample carries about 250,000 clones, around 80% recorded once. With 4 bases clipped from V and 9 bases from J, the junction kept 3 bases outside the gene matches. The germline gives CDR1 SNHLY, CDR2 FYNNEI. This CDR3 spans 12 amino acids. This TCR came from a woman aged 55-75 years with lung cancer. Sequencing was performed on PBMCs. The chain uses TRBV2 and TRBJ2-1; 7 bases match TRBD2. The CDR3 is CASSGAGPEQFF. The CDR3 region has the DNA TGTGCCAGCAGTGGAGCGGGACCTGAGCAGTTCTTC.